This record covers a single TCR beta chain. The junction departs from germline at one end; a sequencing error may be responsible. This sample is drawn from a study of T cells in Graves' hyperthyroidism and ophthalmopathy. CDR3 length equals 18 residues. The germline CDR1 and CDR2 sequences are WNHNN and SYGVQD (reference sequence). RNA transcripts gave rise to amplified TCR beta CDR3 regions. During a first-round RT-PCR of the TCR CDR3, the HTBI primer set was used. Each CDR3 protein is one row after TCRdb ran MiXCR on the multiplex PCR reads. The sample holds approximately 590,000 distinct CDR3 sequences, about half seen once.

The sequencing input was peripheral blood or thyroid tissue (not recorded which). The chain links TRBV10-1 to TRBJ2-7; 10 bases align to TRBD2. This TCR came from a woman in her late teens or twenties with Graves' hyperthyroidism. CDR3 DNA: TGTGCCAGCAGTAACCACCTGCAAACTAGCGGGAACTCCTACGAGCAGTACTTC. Translating it yields CASSNHLQTSGNSYEQYF.